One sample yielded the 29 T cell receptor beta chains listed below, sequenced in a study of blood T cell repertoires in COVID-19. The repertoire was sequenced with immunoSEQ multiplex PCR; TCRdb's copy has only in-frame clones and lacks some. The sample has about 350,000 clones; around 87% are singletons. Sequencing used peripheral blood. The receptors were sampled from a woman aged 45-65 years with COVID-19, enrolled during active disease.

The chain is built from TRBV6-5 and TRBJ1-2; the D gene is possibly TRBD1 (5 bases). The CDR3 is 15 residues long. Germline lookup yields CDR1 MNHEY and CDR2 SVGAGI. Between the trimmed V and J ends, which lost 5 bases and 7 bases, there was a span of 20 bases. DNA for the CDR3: TGTGCCAGCAGTCCCCAGGGCAGGAGTTTGAGTGGCTACACCTTC. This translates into CASSPQGRSLSGYTF.

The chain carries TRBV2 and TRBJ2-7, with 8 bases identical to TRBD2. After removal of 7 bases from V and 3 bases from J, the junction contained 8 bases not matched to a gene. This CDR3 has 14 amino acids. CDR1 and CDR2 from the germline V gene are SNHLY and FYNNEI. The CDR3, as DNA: TGTGCCAGCACCTCGGGACTAGTCTACTACGAGCAGTACTTC. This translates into CASTSGLVYYEQYF.

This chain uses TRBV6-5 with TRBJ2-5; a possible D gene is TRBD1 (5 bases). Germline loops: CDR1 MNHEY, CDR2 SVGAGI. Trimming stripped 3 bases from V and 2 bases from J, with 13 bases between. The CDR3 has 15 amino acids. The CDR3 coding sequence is TGTGCCAGCAGTTATTTAGGGGTAAAGCAAGAGACCCAGTACTTC. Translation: CASSYLGVKQETQYF.

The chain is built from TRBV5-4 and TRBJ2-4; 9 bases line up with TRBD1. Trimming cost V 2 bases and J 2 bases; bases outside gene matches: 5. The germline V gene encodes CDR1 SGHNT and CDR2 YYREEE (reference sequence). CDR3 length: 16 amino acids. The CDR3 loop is CASSLGQGTTKNIQYF. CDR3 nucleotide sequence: TGTGCCAGCAGCTTAGGACAGGGGACGACCAAAAACATTCAGTACTTC.

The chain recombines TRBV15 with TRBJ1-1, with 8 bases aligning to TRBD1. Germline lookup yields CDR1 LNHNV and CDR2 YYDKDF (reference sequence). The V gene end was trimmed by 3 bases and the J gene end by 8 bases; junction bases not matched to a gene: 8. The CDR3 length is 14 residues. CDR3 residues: CATSSFGTGGEAFF. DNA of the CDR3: TGTGCCACCAGCAGCTTCGGGACAGGAGGAGAAGCTTTCTTT. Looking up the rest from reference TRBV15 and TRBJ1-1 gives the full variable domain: DAMVIQNPRYQVTQFGKPVTLSCSQTLNHNVMYWYQQKSSQAPKLLFHYYDKDFNNEADTPDNFQSRRPNTSFCFLDIRSPGLGDTAMYLCATSSFGTGGEAFFGQGTRLTVV.

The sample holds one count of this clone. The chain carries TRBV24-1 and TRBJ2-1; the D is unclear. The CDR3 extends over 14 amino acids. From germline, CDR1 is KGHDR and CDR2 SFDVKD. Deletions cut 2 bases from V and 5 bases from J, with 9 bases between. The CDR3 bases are TGTGCCACCAGTGATTCCCGTTCCCACAATGAGCAGTTCTTC. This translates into CATSDSRSHNEQFF.

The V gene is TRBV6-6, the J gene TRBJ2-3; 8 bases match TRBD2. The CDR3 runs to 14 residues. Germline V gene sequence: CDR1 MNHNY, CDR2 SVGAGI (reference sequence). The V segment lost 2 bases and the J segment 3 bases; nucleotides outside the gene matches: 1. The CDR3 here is CASSYQRETDTQYF. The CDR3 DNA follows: TGTGCCAGCAGTTACCAGCGGGAGACAGATACGCAGTATTTT.

CDR3 nucleotides: TGTGCCAGCACCAAGGACAGGGGGCTTGGCTACACCTTC. This sequence encodes CASTKDRGLGYTF. The chain links TRBV12-3 or TRBV12-4 to TRBJ1-2, with 11 bases identical to TRBD1. This CDR3 spans 13 amino acids. The junction had 5 bases not matched to a gene; V was cut back by 7 bases and J by 7 bases.

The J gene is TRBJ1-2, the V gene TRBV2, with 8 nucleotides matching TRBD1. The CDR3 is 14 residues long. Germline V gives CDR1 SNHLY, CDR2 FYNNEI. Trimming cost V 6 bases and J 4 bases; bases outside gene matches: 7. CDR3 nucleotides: TGTGCCAGCAGCCTTGGACAGGGCAGCTATGGCTACACCTTC. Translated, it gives CASSLGQGSYGYTF.

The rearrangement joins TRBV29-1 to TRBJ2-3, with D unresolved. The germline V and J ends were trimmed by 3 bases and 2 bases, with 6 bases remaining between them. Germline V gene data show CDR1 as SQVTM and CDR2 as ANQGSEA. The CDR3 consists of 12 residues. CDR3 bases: TGCAGCGTTGAGTCAATCACAGATACGCAGTATTTT. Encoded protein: CSVESITDTQYF.

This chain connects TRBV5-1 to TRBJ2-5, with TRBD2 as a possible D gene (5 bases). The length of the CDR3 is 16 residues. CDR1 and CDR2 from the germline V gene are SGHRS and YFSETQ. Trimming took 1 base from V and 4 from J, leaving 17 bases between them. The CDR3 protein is CASSLRLPPGRETQYF. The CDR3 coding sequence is TGCGCCAGCAGCTTGCGACTACCCCCGGGGAGAGAGACCCAGTACTTC.

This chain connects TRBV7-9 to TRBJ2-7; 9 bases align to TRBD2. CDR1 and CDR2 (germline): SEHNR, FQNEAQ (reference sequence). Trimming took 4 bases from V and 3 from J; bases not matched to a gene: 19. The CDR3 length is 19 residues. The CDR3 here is CASSYIAGEGFTGGYEQYF. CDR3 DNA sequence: TGTGCCAGCAGCTATATAGCGGGAGAAGGGTTTACGGGAGGCTACGAGCAGTACTTC.

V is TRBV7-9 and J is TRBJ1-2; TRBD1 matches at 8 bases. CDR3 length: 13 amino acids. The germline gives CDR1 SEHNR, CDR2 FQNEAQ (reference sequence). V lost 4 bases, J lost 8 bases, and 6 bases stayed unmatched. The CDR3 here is CASSYDRGDGYTF. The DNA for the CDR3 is TGTGCCAGCAGCTATGACAGGGGTGACGGCTACACCTTC.

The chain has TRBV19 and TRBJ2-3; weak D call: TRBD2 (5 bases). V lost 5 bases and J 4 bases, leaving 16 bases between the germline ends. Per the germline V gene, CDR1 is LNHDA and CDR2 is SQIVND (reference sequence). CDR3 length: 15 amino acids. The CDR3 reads CASSSRTAGADTQYF. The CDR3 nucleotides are TGTGCCAGTAGTTCACGGACTGCTGGGGCAGATACGCAGTATTTT. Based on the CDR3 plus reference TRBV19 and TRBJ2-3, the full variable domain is DGGITQSPKYLFRKEGQNVTLSCEQNLNHDAMYWYRQDPGQGLRLIYYSQIVNDFQKGDIAEGYSVSREKKESFPLTVTSAQKNPTAFYLCASSSRTAGADTQYFGPGTRLTVL.

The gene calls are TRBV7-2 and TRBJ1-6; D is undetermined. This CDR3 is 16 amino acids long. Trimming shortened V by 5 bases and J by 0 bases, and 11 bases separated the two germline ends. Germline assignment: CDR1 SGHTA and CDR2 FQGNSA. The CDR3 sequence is CASSPQGSSYNSPLHF. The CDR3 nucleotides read TGTGCCAGCAGCCCTCAAGGGAGCTCCTATAATTCACCCCTCCACTTT.

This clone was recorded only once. This CDR3 is CASSMTSGRANEQFF. The CDR3, as DNA: TGTGCCAGTAGTATGACTAGCGGGAGGGCCAATGAGCAGTTCTTC. This chain joins TRBV19 and TRBJ2-1; 14 positions match TRBD2. This CDR3 has 15 amino acids. Germline assignment: CDR1 LNHDA and CDR2 SQIVND (reference sequence). With V trimmed by 3 bases and J by 6 bases, 1 base remained unmatched.

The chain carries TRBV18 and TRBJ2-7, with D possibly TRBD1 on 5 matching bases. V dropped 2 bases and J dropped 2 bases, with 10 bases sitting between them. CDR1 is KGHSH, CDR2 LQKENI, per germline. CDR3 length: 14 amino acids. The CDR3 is CASSPAGQTYEQYF. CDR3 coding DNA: TGTGCCAGCTCACCAGCAGGGCAAACCTACGAGCAGTACTTC.

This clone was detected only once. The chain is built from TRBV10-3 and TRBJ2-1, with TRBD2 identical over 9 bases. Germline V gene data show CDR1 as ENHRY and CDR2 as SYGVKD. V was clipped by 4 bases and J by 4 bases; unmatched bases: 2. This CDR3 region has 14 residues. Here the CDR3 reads CAISGREGYNEQFF. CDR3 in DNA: TGTGCCATCAGTGGGCGGGAGGGTTACAATGAGCAGTTCTTC.

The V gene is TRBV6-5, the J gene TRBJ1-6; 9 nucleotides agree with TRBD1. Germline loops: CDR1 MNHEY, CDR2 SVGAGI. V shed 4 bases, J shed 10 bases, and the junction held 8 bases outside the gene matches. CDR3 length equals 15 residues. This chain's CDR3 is CASSFRTGVRSPLHF. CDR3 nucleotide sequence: TGTGCCAGCAGTTTTCGGACAGGGGTAAGATCACCCCTCCACTTT.

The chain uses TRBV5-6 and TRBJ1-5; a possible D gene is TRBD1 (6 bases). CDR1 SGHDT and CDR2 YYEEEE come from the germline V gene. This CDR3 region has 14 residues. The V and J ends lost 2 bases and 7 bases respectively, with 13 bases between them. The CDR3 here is CASSFRGGNQPQHF. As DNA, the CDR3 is TGTGCCAGCAGCTTTAGGGGGGGTAACCAGCCCCAGCATTTT. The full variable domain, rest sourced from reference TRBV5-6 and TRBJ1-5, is DAGVTQSPTHLIKTRGQQVTLRCSPKSGHDTVSWYQQALGQGPQFIFQYYEEEERQRGNFPDRFSGHQFPNYSSELNVNALLLGDSALYLCASSFRGGNQPQHFGDGTRLSIL.

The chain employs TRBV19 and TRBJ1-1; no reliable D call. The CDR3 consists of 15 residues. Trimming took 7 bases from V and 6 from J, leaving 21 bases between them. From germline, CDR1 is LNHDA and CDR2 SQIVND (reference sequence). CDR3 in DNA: TGTGCCAGTACCCGGATAGAAGGGAGAAGATCTGAAGCTTTCTTT. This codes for CASTRIEGRRSEAFF.

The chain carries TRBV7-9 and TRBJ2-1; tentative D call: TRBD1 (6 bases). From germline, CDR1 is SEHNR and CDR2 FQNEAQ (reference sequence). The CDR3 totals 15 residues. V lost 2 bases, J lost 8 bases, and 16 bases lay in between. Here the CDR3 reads CASSLSGTRDDEQFF. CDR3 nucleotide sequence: TGTGCCAGCAGCTTATCCGGGACACGGGACGATGAGCAGTTCTTC. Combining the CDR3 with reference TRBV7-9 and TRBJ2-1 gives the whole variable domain DTGVSQNPRHKITKRGQNVTFRCDPISEHNRLYWYRQTLGQGPEFLTYFQNEAQLEKSRLLSDRFSAERPKGSFSTLEIQRTEQGDSAMYLCASSLSGTRDDEQFFGPGTRLTVL.

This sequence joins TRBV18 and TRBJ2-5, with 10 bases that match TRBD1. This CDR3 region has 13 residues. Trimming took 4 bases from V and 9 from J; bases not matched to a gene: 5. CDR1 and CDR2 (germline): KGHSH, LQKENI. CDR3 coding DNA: TGTGCCAGCTCACTAGGACAGGGGGAGTCCCAGTACTTC. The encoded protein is CASSLGQGESQYF.

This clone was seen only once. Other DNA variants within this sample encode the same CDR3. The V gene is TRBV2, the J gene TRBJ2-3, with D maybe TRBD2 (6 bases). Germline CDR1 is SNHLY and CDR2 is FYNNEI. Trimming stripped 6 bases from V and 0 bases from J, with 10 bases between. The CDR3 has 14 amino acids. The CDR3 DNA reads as TGTGCCAGCAGCCCGGGACTTAGCACAGATACGCAGTATTTT. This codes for CASSPGLSTDTQYF.

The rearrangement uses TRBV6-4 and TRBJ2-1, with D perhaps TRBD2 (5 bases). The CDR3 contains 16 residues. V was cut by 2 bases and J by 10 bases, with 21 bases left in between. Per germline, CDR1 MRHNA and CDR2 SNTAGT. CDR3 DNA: TGTGCCAGCAGTGACGCGTCGAAGGCCCGGGGTGAGGAGCAGTTCTTC. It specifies CASSDASKARGEEQFF.

Here the CDR3 reads CASSELSFEAGAEAFF. The CDR3 DNA reads as TGTGCCAGCAGTGAATTGTCGTTCGAGGCCGGGGCTGAAGCTTTCTTT. The genes are TRBV6-1 and TRBJ1-1; D gene uncertain. The CDR3 runs to 16 residues. V shed 2 bases and J shed 6 bases, with 19 bases lying between them. Germline assignment: CDR1 MNHNS and CDR2 SASEGT.

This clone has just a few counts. CDR3 sequence (DNA): TGTGCCAGCAGCTTAAGACAGGATCCGGCCTACGAGCAGTACTTC. Protein product: CASSLRQDPAYEQYF. The chain has TRBV7-7 and TRBJ2-7; D is perhaps TRBD1 (6 bases). The V gene lost 2 bases and the J gene lost 2 bases, with 13 bases spanning the gap. Germline V gene lookup returns CDR1 SSHAT and CDR2 FNYEAQ (reference sequence). This CDR3 comprises 15 residues.

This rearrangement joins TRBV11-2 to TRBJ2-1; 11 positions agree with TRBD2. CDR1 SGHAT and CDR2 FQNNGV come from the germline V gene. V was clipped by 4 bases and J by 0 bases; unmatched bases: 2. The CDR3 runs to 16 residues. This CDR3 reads CASSSGTSGSYNEQFF. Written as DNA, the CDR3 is TGTGCCAGCAGCTCCGGGACTAGCGGCTCCTACAATGAGCAGTTCTTC.

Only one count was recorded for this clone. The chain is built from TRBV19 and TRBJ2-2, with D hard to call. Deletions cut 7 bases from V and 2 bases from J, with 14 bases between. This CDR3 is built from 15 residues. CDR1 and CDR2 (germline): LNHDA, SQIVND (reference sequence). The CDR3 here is CASTPTTRNTGELFF. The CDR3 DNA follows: TGTGCCAGTACCCCGACAACTCGAAACACCGGGGAGCTGTTTTTT.